The 5 T cell receptor beta chains listed next were all sequenced from one sample in a study of T-cell reconstitution after alpha-beta-depleted transplantation in children. Researchers prepared the TCRbeta library using unique molecular identifiers, the study reports. TCRdb processed the PCR reads anew with MiXCR; each CDR3 protein has one entry. The sample shows about 980,000 distinct CDR3 sequences, about 29% of them seen only once. The sample was PBMCs, mostly from graft donor cells, taken 360 days after TCRalphabeta/CD19-depleted stem cell transplant. Receptors were obtained from a boy under two years old who had a stem cell transplant for SCID, so the T cells may come from the graft donor.

This clonotype was counted only a few times. This chain joins TRBV25-1 and TRBJ2-3; D uncertain. CDR3 size: 16 residues. In germline, CDR1 is MGHDK, CDR2 SYGVNS. V was shortened by 0 bases and J by 0 bases, with 10 bases between the two germline ends. CDR3 bases: TGTGCCAGCAGTGAATACGGCGTCACTAGCACAGATACGCAGTATTTT. As protein: CASSEYGVTSTDTQYF.

CDR3 nucleotide sequence: TGTGCCACCAGCAGAGATCAAACTGGCTACGAGCAGTACTTC. Protein: CATSRDQTGYEQYF. The V and J genes are TRBV15 and TRBJ2-7; D is unresolved. The V end lost 0 bases, the J end lost 3 bases, and 9 bases lay between the germline ends. Germline CDR1 LNHNV, CDR2 YYDKDF (reference sequence). CDR3 length equals 14 residues.

The V gene is TRBV9, the J gene TRBJ2-1; TRBD1 matches at 11 bases. This CDR3 spans 15 amino acids. Germline-derived CDR1 and CDR2 are SGDLS and YYNGEE. J gave up 6 bases and V 3 bases, and 5 bases lay outside the gene matches. CDR3 loop: CASSEAGTGGNEQFF. DNA for the CDR3: TGTGCCAGCAGCGAGGCCGGGACAGGGGGCAATGAGCAGTTCTTC.

The sample holds a few counts of this clonotype. The rearrangement links TRBV3-1 to TRBJ2-5; D is possibly TRBD1 (6 bases). The CDR3 sequence is 16 residues long. V was clipped by 0 bases and J by 2 bases, with 13 bases between them. Germline-derived CDR1 and CDR2 are LGHDT and YNNKEL (reference sequence). The CDR3 DNA follows: TGTGCCAGCAGCCAAGATGTCGGACAGCCACAAGAGACCCAGTACTTC. Translating gives CASSQDVGQPQETQYF.

This rearrangement joins TRBV5-1 to TRBJ2-3, with D tentatively TRBD2 (6 bases). There are 13 residues in the CDR3. The V end was cut by 4 bases, the J end by 4 bases, with 10 bases between. CDR1 and CDR2 (germline): SGHRS, YFSETQ. This CDR3 is CASSPTGADTQYF. CDR3 nucleotide sequence: TGCGCCAGCAGCCCTACGGGGGCAGATACGCAGTATTTT. The variable domain in full, completed from reference TRBV5-1 and TRBJ2-3, reads KAGVTQTPRYLIKTRGQQVTLSCSPISGHRSVSWYQQTPGQGLQFLFEYFSETQRNKGNFPGRFSGRQFSNSRSEMNVSTLELGDSALYLCASSPTGADTQYFGPGTRLTVL.